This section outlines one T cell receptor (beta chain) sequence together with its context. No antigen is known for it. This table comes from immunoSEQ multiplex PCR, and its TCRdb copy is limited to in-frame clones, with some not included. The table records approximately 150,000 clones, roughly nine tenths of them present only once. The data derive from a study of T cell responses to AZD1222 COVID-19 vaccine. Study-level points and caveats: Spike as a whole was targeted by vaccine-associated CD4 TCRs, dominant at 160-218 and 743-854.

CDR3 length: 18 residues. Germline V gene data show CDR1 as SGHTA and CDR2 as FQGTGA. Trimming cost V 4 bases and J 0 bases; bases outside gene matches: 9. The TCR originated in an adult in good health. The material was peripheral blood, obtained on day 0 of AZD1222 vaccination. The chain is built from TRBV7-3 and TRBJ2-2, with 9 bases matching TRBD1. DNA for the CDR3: TGTGCCAGCAGCTCAACGGACAGGGGCCCTACGAACACCGGGGAGCTGTTTTTT. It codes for CASSSTDRGPTNTGELFF. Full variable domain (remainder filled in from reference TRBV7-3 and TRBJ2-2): GAGVSQTPSNKVTEKGKYVELRCDPISGHTALYWYRQSLGQGPEFLIYFQGTGAADDSGLPNDRFFAVRPEGSVSTLKIQRTERGDSAVYLCASSSTDRGPTNTGELFFGEGSRLTVL.